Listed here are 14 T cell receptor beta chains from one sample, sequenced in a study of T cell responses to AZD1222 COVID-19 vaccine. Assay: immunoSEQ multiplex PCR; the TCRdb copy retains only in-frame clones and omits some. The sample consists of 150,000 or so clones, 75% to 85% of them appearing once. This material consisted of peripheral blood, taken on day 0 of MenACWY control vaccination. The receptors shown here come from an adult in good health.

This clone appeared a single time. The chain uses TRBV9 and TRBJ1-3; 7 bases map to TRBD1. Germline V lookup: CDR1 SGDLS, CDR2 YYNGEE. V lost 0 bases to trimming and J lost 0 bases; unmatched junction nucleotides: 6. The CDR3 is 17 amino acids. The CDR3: CASSVGDSPYSGNTIYF. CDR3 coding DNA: TGTGCCAGCAGCGTAGGGGACAGTCCTTACTCTGGAAACACCATATATTTT.

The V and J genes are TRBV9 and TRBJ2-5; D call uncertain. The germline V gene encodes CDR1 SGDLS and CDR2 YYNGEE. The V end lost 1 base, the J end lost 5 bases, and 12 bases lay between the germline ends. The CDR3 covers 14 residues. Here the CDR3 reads CASSVRPAWETQYF. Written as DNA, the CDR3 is TGTGCCAGCAGCGTAAGGCCCGCTTGGGAGACCCAGTACTTC.

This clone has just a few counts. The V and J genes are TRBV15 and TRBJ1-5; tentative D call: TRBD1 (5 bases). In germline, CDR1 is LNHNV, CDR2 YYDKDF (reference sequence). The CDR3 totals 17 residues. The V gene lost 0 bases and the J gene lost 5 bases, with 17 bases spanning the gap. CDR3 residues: CATSRERAGQRYQPQHF. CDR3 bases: TGTGCCACCAGCAGAGAGAGGGCAGGGCAGCGCTATCAGCCCCAGCATTTT.

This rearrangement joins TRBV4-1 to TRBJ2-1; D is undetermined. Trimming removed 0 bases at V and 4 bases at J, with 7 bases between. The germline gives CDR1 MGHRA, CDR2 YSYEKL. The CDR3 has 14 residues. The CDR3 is CASSQDSNYNEQFF. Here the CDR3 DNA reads TGCGCCAGCAGCCAAGACAGCAATTACAATGAGCAGTTCTTC.

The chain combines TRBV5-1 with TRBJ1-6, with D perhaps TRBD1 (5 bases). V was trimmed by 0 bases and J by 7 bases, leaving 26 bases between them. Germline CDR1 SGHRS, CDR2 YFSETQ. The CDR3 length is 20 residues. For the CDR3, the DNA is TGCGCCAGCAGCTTGGGCCCGAGGTTGACCCAGGGCCCCGAAAATTCACCCCTCCACTTT. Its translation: CASSLGPRLTQGPENSPLHF.

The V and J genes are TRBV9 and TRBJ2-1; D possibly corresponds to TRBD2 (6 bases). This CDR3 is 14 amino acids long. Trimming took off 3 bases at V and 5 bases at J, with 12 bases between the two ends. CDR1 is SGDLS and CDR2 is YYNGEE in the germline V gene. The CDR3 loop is CASSAPPGDNEQFF. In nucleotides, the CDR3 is TGTGCCAGCAGCGCCCCTCCGGGGGACAATGAGCAGTTCTTC. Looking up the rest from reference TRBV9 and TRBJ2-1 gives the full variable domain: DSGVTQTPKHLITATGQRVTLRCSPRSGDLSVYWYQQSLDQGLQFLIQYYNGEERAKGNILERFSAQQFPDLHSELNLSSLELGDSALYFCASSAPPGDNEQFFGPGTRLTVL.

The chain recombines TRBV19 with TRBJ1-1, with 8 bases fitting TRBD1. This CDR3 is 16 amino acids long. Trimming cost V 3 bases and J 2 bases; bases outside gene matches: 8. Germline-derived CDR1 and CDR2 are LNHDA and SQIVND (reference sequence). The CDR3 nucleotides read TGTGCCAGTAGTATGTGGGGGACAGGAGCAAACACTGAAGCTTTCTTT. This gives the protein CASSMWGTGANTEAFF.

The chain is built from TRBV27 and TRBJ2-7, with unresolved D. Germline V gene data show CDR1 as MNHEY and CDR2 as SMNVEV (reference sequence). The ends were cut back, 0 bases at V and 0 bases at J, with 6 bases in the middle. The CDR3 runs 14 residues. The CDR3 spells CASSLSSSSYEQYF. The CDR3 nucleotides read TGTGCCAGCAGTTTATCGTCCAGCTCCTACGAGCAGTACTTC.

The CDR3 sequence is CASSSADRANTEAFF. The CDR3 DNA reads TGTGCCAGCAGCAGTGCCGACAGGGCCAACACTGAAGCTTTCTTT. The chain carries TRBV13 and TRBJ1-1, with TRBD1 identical over 7 bases. This CDR3 has 15 amino acids. V shed 5 bases and J 2 bases; nucleotides not matched to a gene: 8. Germline V CDR1 and CDR2: PRHDT, FYEKMQ (reference sequence).

The CDR3 nucleotides are TGTGCCACCAGTGCGGGGGGTGGCGGGGAGCTGTTTTTT. It is translated as CATSAGGGGELFF. The chain joins TRBV24-1 to TRBJ2-2; 7 bases agree with TRBD2. Trimming cost V 5 bases and J 7 bases; bases outside gene matches: 3. This CDR3 contains 13 residues. Germline values: CDR1 KGHDR, CDR2 SFDVKD.

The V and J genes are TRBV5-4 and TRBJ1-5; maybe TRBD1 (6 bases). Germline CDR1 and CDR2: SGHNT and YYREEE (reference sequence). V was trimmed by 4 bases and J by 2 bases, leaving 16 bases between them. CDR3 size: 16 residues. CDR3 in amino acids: CASSIGGGEGNQPQHF. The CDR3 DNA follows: TGTGCCAGCAGCATTGGGGGCGGAGAGGGCAATCAGCCCCAGCATTTT.

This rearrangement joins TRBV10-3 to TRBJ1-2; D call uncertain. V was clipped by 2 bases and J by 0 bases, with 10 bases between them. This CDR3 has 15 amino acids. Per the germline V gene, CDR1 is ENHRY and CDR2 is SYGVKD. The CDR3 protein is CAISEVGIPNYGYTF. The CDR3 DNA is TGTGCCATCAGTGAGGTGGGGATACCTAACTATGGCTACACCTTC.

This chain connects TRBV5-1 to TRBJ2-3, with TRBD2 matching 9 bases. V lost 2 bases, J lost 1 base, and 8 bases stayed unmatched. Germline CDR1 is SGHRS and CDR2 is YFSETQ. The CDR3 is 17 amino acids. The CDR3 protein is CASSFWGQRGGTDTQYF. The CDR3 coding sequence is TGCGCCAGCAGCTTCTGGGGACAGCGGGGGGGCACAGATACGCAGTATTTT.

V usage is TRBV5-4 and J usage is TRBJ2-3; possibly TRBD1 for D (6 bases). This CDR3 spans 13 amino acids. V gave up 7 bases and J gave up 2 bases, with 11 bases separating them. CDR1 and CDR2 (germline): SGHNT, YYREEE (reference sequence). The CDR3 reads CASGGAPTDTQYF. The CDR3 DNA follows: TGTGCCAGCGGGGGCGCCCCCACAGATACGCAGTATTTT.